Shown below are 25 T cell receptor beta chains from a single sample sequenced in a study of blood T cell repertoires in COVID-19. TCRdb's copy holds only in-frame clones and misses some; the assay was immunoSEQ multiplex PCR. The table shows 230,000 or so clones, with roughly 81% occurring only once. Sequenced: peripheral blood. The receptors originated from a woman older than 75 with COVID-19, enrolled during active disease.

The chain recombines TRBV27 with TRBJ2-2, with 7 bases matching TRBD1. V was clipped by 7 bases and J by 4 bases; unmatched bases: 3. CDR3 length: 13 amino acids. Germline lookup yields CDR1 MNHEY and CDR2 SMNVEV (reference sequence). CDR3: CASKRTGTGELFF. CDR3 coding DNA: TGTGCCAGCAAGAGGACAGGCACCGGGGAGCTGTTTTTT.

V and J are TRBV2 and TRBJ2-7, with 7 bases fitting TRBD2. V shed 6 bases, J shed 3 bases, and the junction held 11 bases outside the gene matches. This CDR3 has 15 residues. Germline assignment: CDR1 SNHLY and CDR2 FYNNEI. CDR3 DNA: TGTGCCAGCAGCGGGAGAGGCGGGGGATTCTACGAGCAGTACTTC. Its protein is CASSGRGGGFYEQYF.

In its sample, this clone was seen once. This specimen includes other DNA sequences encoding the same CDR3. The rearrangement joins TRBV7-9 to TRBJ1-2; 9 positions match TRBD1. V was clipped by 5 bases and J by 4 bases; unmatched bases: 2. This CDR3 spans 13 amino acids. Germline-derived CDR1 and CDR2 are SEHNR and FQNEAQ (reference sequence). The CDR3 DNA reads TGTGCCAGCAGCCTGGGACAGGGCTATGGCTACACCTTC. It is translated as CASSLGQGYGYTF.

This chain links TRBV3-1 (or the pseudogene TRBV3-2) with TRBJ1-1; 8 positions match TRBD1. The germline gives CDR1 LGHDT, CDR2 YNNKEL (reference sequence). J lost 6 bases, V lost 1 base, and 1 base had no gene match. The CDR3 length is 13 residues. The CDR3 loop is CASSQVQGAEAFF. For the CDR3, the DNA is TGTGCCAGCAGCCAAGTACAGGGGGCTGAAGCTTTCTTT.

V gene TRBV5-6 combines with J gene TRBJ1-6; the match to TRBD1 covers 8 bases. This CDR3 spans 16 amino acids. Looked up from germline, CDR1 is SGHDT and CDR2 is YYEEEE. V trimming: 4 bases; J trimming: 7 bases; junction bases outside the gene matches: 10. CDR3 region: CASSTDRVLKNSPLHF. The CDR3 region has the DNA TGTGCCAGCAGCACGGACAGGGTATTGAAAAATTCACCCCTCCACTTT.

The chain uses TRBV5-4 and TRBJ2-2, with 10 bases lining up with TRBD1. The CDR3 has 17 residues. In germline, CDR1 is SGHNT, CDR2 YYREEE (reference sequence). J was trimmed by 3 bases and V by 3 bases; bases with no gene match: 8. Here the CDR3 reads CASSSIDRGRDTGELFF. In nucleotides, the CDR3 is TGTGCCAGCAGCTCCATTGACAGGGGGCGTGACACCGGGGAGCTGTTTTTT.

This chain connects TRBV19 to TRBJ2-5; 9 positions match TRBD1. The CDR3 has 14 amino acids. V gave up 6 bases and J gave up 5 bases; unmatched junction bases: 7. Germline V gives CDR1 LNHDA, CDR2 SQIVND (reference sequence). As DNA, the CDR3 is TGTGCCAGTAGGGGGACAGGGCGGCGGGAGACCCAGTACTTC. It translates to CASRGTGRRETQYF.

The chain is built from TRBV4-2 and TRBJ1-6; TRBD1 agrees at 8 bases. Germline V gives CDR1 LGHNA, CDR2 YNFKEQ. The CDR3 is 15 residues long. V shed 4 bases, J shed 7 bases, and the junction held 6 bases outside the gene matches. DNA for the CDR3: TGTGCCAGCAGCCGAGCCCGGGACAGGAATTCACCCCTCCACTTT. It is translated as CASSRARDRNSPLHF.

In its sample, this clone was seen once. The V and J genes are TRBV9 and TRBJ2-4; the D is unclear. The V gene lost 0 bases and the J gene lost 0 bases, with 10 bases spanning the gap. CDR3 length: 16 amino acids. Germline V gene data show CDR1 as SGDLS and CDR2 as YYNGEE. CDR3 sequence (DNA): TGTGCCAGCAGCGTAGGGTCTAAAGAAGCCAAAAACATTCAGTACTTC. As protein: CASSVGSKEAKNIQYF.

This rearrangement joins TRBV19 to TRBJ2-3; D possibly corresponds to TRBD1 (6 bases). V lost 0 bases and J lost 2, with 12 bases in between. CDR1 LNHDA and CDR2 SQIVND come from the germline V gene (reference sequence). CDR3 length: 16 amino acids. CDR3 in DNA: TGTGCCAGTAGTATAGATTTGGGGGCCGCCACAGATACGCAGTATTTT. Its translation: CASSIDLGAATDTQYF.

DNA for the CDR3: TGTGCCAGCTCACCCCAACGGGATACGCAGTATTTT. Translating gives CASSPQRDTQYF. The chain links TRBV18 to TRBJ2-3, with D unclear. Trimming removed 3 bases at V and 6 bases at J, with 7 bases between. The CDR3 runs to 12 residues. Germline loops: CDR1 KGHSH, CDR2 LQKENI.

The chain links TRBV18 to TRBJ1-1; a weak D match, TRBD1 (6 bases). Germline V gives CDR1 KGHSH, CDR2 LQKENI. V lost 3 bases and J lost 1, with 15 bases in between. The CDR3 contains 16 residues. CDR3 amino acids: CASSPVPDSWNTEAFF. For the CDR3, the DNA is TGTGCCAGCTCACCGGTCCCGGACAGCTGGAACACTGAAGCTTTCTTT.

The J gene is TRBJ1-1, the V gene TRBV4-2, with TRBD1 matching over 10 bases. Germline V gene data show CDR1 as LGHNA and CDR2 as YNFKEQ. V shed 4 bases, J shed 1 base, and the junction held 6 bases outside the gene matches. The CDR3 is 16 residues long. The CDR3 coding sequence is TGTGCCAGCAGCCCGGGGGACAGGGGAAGGAACACTGAAGCTTTCTTT. Its protein is CASSPGDRGRNTEAFF.

The chain joins TRBV3-1 (or the pseudogene TRBV3-2) to TRBJ1-5; D gene ambiguous. The V end lost 0 bases, the J end lost 3 bases, and 9 bases lay between the germline ends. Germline V gene data show CDR1 as LGHDT and CDR2 as YNNKEL (reference sequence). This CDR3 is built from 15 residues. The CDR3 here is CASSQDRGYNQPQHF. CDR3 bases: TGTGCCAGCAGCCAAGATCGCGGGTACAATCAGCCCCAGCATTTT.

The table lists this clone with a few counts. J is TRBJ2-7 and V is TRBV18, with TRBD2 identical over 9 bases. From germline, CDR1 is KGHSH and CDR2 LQKENI. The CDR3 spans 14 residues. V shed 2 bases, J shed 3 bases, and the junction held 2 bases outside the gene matches. CDR3 DNA: TGTGCCAGCTCACCAGGACTAGCGAGCTACGAGCAGTACTTC. It codes for CASSPGLASYEQYF.

This clone was seen only once. This chain connects TRBV7-8 to TRBJ2-2; weak D call: TRBD1 (6 bases). Germline CDR1 SGHVS, CDR2 FQNEAQ. The CDR3 consists of 15 residues. The V end lost 4 bases, the J end lost 1 base, and 10 bases lay between the germline ends. CDR3 bases: TGTGCCAGCAGCTGGGGGCGACAGAACACCGGGGAGCTGTTTTTT. It translates to CASSWGRQNTGELFF.

The chain carries TRBV5-4 and TRBJ2-1; D not resolved. CDR1 is SGHNT, CDR2 YYREEE, per germline (reference sequence). The V end was cut by 0 bases, the J end by 14 bases, with 18 bases between. The CDR3 length is 14 residues. This chain's CDR3 is CASSLALLESSEFF. The CDR3 DNA follows: TGTGCCAGCAGCTTGGCTCTCCTAGAAAGTAGTGAGTTCTTC.

V is TRBV5-1 and J is TRBJ1-5, with 7 bases aligning to TRBD1. The V and J ends lost 4 bases and 4 bases, in that order; junction bases with no gene match: 8. The CDR3 is 15 residues long. Germline CDR1 is SGHRS and CDR2 is YFSETQ. The CDR3 DNA reads as TGCGCCAGCAGCATCAGGGGGTTACGGAATCAGCCCCAGCATTTT. Translation: CASSIRGLRNQPQHF.

This sequence joins TRBV5-1 and TRBJ1-1; TRBD1 matches 8 bases. The CDR3 totals 16 residues. Germline CDR1 and CDR2: SGHRS and YFSETQ. V was pared by 4 bases and J by 1 base, with 9 bases of the junction left unmatched. This CDR3 is CASSPTGVYPNTEAFF. CDR3 bases: TGCGCCAGCAGCCCGACAGGGGTCTACCCGAACACTGAAGCTTTCTTT. Full variable domain (rest looked up from reference TRBV5-1 and TRBJ1-1): KAGVTQTPRYLIKTRGQQVTLSCSPISGHRSVSWYQQTPGQGLQFLFEYFSETQRNKGNFPGRFSGRQFSNSRSEMNVSTLELGDSALYLCASSPTGVYPNTEAFFGQGTRLTVV.

The rearrangement links TRBV28 to TRBJ1-4, with 10 nucleotides matching TRBD1. The CDR3 loop spans 17 amino acids. Germline V lookup: CDR1 MDHEN, CDR2 SYDVKM. V lost 5 bases, J lost 7 bases, and 13 bases stayed unmatched. The CDR3 is CASSLLTGGGISEKLFF. The DNA for the CDR3 is TGTGCCAGCAGTCTTTTGACAGGGGGCGGTATTTCTGAAAAACTGTTTTTT.

The chain employs TRBV9 and TRBJ1-1; TRBD1 matches 9 bases. The germline CDR1 and CDR2 sequences are SGDLS and YYNGEE. V was clipped by 4 bases and J by 0 bases; unmatched bases: 10. This CDR3 is 17 amino acids long. The CDR3 is CASSPYGDRVMNTEAFF. CDR3 bases: TGTGCCAGCAGCCCCTATGGGGACAGGGTCATGAACACTGAAGCTTTCTTT.

This clone came up once. The chain couples TRBV3-1 (or the pseudogene TRBV3-2) to TRBJ1-2; D is unresolved. Germline V lookup: CDR1 LGHDT, CDR2 YNNKEL (reference sequence). V dropped 4 bases and J dropped 0 bases, with 18 bases sitting between them. The CDR3 contains 17 residues. CDR3 bases: TGTGCCAGCAGCCCCCCTCGCGGCAAAACTTCTAACTATGGCTACACCTTC. This gives the protein CASSPPRGKTSNYGYTF.

The J gene is TRBJ2-7, the V gene TRBV7-6; the D gene is possibly TRBD2 (6 bases). V was trimmed by 2 bases and J by 7 bases, leaving 21 bases between them. The CDR3 is made up of 16 amino acids. Germline values: CDR1 SGHVS, CDR2 FNYEAQ. CDR3: CASSLWVGGDAGEQYF. The CDR3 region has the DNA TGTGCCAGCAGCTTATGGGTTGGAGGGGACGCGGGAGAGCAGTACTTC.

The rearrangement uses TRBV30 and TRBJ1-2; D is possibly TRBD1 (6 bases). V lost 3 bases and J lost 8, with 19 bases in between. Germline CDR1 reads GTSNPN; CDR2 reads SVGIG (reference sequence). The CDR3 extends over 14 amino acids. The CDR3 spells CAWRGLQGLGGYTF. The DNA for the CDR3 is TGTGCCTGGAGGGGCTTACAGGGATTGGGAGGCTACACCTTC.

This clone appeared a few times. This sequence joins TRBV9 and TRBJ1-1; TRBD1 matches at 10 bases. V lost 1 base to trimming and J lost 1 base; unmatched junction nucleotides: 1. CDR1 and CDR2 (germline): SGDLS, YYNGEE. The CDR3 is 15 amino acids. CDR3 region: CASSVRDRGNTEAFF. The DNA of the CDR3 is TGTGCCAGCAGCGTAAGGGACAGGGGGAACACTGAAGCTTTCTTT.